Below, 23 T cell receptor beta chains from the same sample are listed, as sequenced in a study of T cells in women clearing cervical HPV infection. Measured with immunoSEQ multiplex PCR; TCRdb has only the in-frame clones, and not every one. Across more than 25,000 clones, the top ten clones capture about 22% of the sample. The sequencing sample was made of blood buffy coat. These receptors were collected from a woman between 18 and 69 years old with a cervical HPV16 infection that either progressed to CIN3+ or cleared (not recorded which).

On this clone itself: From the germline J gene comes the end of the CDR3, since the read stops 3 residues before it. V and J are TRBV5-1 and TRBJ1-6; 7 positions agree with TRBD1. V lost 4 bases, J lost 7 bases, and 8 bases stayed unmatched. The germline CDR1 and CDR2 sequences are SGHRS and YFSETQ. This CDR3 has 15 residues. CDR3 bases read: TGCGCCAGCAGCGTGGTACAGGGGATGAATTCACCC. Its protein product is CASSVVQGMNSP. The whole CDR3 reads CASSVVQGMNSPLHF.

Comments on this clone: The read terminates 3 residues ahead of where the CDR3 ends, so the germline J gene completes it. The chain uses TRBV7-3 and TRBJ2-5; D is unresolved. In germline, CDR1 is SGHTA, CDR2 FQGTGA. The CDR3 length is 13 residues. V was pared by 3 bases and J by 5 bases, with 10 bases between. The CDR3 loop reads CASSLHTTETQYF. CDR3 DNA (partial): TGTGCCAGCAGCTTGCATACGACTGAGACC.

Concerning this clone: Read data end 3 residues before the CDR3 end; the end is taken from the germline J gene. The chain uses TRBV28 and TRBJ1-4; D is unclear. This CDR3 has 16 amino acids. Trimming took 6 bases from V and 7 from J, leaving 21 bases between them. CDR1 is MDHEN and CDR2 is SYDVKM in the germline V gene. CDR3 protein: CASSSGHAGRSEKLFF. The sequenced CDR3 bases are TGTGCCAGCAGCTCTGGTCATGCGGGGAGAAGTGAAAAA.

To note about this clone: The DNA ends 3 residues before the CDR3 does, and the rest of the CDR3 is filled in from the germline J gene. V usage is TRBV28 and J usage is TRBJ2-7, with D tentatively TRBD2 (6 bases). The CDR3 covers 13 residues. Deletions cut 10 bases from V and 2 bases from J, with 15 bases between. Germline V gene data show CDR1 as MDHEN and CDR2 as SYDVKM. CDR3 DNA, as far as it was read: TGTGCCATCAATCCTAGCGCTACCTACGAG. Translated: CAINPSATYE. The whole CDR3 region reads CAINPSATYEQYF.

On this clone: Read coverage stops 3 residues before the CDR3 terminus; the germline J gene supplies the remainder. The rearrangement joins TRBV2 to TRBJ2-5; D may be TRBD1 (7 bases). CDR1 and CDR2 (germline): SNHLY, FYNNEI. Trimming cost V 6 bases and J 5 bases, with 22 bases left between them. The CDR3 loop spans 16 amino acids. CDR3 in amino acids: CASSLYQSGGRETQYF. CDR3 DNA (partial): TGTGCCAGCAGCCTATACCAATCAGGGGGGAGGGAGACC.

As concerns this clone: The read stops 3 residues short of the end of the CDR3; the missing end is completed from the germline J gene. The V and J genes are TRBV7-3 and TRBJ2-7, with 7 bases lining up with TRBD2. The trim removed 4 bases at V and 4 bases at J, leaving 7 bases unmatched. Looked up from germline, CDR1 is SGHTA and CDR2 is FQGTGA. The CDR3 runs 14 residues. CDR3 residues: CASSSGSGGYEQYF. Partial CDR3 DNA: TGTGCCAGCAGCTCCGGTTCCGGGGGGTACGAG.

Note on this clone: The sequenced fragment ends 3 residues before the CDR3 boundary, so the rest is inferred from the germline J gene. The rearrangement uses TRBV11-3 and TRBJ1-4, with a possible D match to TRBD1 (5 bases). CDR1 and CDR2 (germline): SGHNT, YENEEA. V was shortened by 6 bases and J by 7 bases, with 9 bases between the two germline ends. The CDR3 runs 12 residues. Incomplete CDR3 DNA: TGTGCCAGCAGATCCCAGGGTGAAAAA. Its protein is CASRSQGEK. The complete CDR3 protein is CASRSQGEKLFF.

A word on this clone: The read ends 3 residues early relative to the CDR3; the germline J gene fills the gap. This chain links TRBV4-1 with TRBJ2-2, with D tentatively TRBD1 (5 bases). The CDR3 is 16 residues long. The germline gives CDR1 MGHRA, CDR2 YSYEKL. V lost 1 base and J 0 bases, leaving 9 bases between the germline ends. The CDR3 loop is CASSQGGAANTGELFF. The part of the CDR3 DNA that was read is TGCGCCAGCAGCCAAGGGGGCGCCGCGAACACCGGGGAG.

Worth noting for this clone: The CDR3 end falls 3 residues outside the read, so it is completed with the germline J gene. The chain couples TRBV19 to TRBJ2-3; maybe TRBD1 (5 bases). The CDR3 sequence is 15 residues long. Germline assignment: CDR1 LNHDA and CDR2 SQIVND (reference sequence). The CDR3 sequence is CASSTIDRQGWAQYF. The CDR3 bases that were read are TGTGCCAGTAGTACCATAGATAGGCAGGGTTGGGCG.

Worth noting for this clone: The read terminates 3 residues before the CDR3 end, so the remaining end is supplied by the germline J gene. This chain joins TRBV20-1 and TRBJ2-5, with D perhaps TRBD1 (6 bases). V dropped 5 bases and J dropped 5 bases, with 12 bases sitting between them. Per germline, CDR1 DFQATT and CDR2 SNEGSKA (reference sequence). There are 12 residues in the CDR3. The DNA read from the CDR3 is TGCAGTGCTCAAGACAGGTTGGAGACC. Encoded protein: CSAQDRLET. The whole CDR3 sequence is CSAQDRLETQYF.

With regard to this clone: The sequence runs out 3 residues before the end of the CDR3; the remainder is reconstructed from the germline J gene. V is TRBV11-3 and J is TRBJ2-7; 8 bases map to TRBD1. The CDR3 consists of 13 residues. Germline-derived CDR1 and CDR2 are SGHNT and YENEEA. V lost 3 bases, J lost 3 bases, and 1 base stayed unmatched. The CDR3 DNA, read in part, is TGTGCCAGCAGCTTCGGGACAGGCTACGAG. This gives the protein CASSFGTGYE. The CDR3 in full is CASSFGTGYEQYF.

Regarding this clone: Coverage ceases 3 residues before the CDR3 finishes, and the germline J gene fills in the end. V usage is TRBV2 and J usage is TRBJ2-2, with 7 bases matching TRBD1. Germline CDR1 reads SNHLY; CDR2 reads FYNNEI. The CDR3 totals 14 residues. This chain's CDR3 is CASSEVTGVEKLFF. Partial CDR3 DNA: TGTGCCAGCAGTGAAGTAACAGGGGTTGAAAAG.

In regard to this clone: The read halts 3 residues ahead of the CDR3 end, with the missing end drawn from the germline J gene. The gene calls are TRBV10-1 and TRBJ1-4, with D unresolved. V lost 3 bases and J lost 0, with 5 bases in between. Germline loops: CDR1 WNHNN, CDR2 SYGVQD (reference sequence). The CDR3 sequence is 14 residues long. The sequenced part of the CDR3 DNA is TGCGCCAGCAGTGACGGGTCAACTAATGAAAAA. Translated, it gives CASSDGSTNEK. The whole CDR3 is CASSDGSTNEKLFF.

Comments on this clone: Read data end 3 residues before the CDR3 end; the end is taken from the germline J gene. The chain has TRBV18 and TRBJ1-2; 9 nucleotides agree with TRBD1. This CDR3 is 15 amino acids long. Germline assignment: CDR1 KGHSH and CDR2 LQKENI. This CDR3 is CASSPDRGAKNIYTF. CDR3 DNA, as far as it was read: TGTGCCAGCTCACCGGACAGGGGAGCCAAAAACATC.

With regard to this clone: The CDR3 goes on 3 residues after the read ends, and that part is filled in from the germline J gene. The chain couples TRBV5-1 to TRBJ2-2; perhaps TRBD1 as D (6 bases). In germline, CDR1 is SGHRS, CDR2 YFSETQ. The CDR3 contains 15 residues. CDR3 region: CASSLKTGGREKLFF. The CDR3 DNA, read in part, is TGCGCCAGCAGCCTGAAGACAGGAGGAAGGGAAAAG.

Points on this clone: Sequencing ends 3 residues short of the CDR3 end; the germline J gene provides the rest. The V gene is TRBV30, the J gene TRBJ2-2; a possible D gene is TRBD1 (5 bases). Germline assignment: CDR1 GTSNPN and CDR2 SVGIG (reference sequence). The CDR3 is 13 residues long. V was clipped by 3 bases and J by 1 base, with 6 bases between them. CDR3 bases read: TGTGCCTGGAGCACAGGGAACACCGGGGAG. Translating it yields CAWSTGNTGE. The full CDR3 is CAWSTGNTGELFF.

This chain's CDR3 is CASSRDRTSEKLFF. The part of the CDR3 DNA that was read is TGTGCCAGCAGCAGAGACAGGACCTCTGAAAAA. The V gene is TRBV7-2, the J gene TRBJ1-4, with TRBD1 as a possible D gene (6 bases). The sequenced fragment ends 3 residues before the CDR3 boundary, so the rest is inferred from the germline J gene. Germline values: CDR1 SGHTA, CDR2 FQGNSA. This CDR3 contains 14 residues. Between the trimmed V and J ends, which lost 5 bases and 7 bases, there was a span of 14 bases.

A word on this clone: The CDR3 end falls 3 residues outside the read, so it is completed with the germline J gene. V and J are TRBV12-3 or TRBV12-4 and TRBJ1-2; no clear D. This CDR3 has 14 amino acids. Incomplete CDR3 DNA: TGTGCCAGCAGCCTTAGGTTAGGGCATCGGGGC. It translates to CASSLRLGHRG. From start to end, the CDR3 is CASSLRLGHRGYTF.

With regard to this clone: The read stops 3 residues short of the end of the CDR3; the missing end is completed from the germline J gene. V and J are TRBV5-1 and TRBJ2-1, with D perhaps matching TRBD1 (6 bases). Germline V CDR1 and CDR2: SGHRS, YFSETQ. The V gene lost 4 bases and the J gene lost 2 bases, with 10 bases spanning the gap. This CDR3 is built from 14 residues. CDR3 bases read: TGCGCCAGCAGCCCAAGGACAGCCTACAATGAG. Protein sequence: CASSPRTAYNE. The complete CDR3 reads CASSPRTAYNEQFF.

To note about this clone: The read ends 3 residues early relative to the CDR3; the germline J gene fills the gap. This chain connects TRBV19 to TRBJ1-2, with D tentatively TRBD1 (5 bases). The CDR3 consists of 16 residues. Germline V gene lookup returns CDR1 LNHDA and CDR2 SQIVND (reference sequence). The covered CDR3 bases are TGTGCCAGTAGTATACGCCAGGTTCGTACGGGGGTGAAC. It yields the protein CASSIRQVRTGVN. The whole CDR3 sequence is CASSIRQVRTGVNYTF.

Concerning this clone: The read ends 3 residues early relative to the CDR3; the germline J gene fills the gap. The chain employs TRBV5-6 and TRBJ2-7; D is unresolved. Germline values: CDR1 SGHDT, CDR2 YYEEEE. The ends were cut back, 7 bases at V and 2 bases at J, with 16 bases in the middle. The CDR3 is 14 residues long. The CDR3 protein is CASGRSFTAYEQYF. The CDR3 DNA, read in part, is TGTGCCAGCGGCCGTAGCTTCACCGCCTACGAG.

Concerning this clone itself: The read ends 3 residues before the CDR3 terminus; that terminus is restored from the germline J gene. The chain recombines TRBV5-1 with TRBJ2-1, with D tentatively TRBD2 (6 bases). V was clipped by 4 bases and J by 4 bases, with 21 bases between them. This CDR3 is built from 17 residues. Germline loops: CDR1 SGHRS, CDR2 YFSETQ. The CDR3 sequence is CASSTSPWRDSYNEQFF. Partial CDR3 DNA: TGCGCCAGCAGCACCTCCCCATGGCGGGACTCGTACAATGAG.

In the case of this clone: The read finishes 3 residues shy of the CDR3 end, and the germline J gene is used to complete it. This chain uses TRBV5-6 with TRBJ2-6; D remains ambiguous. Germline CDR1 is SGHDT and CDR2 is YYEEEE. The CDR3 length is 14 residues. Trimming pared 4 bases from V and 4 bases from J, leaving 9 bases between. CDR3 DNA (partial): TGTGCCAGCAGCCTTAACAGAGGGGCCAACGTC. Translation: CASSLNRGANV. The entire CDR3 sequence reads CASSLNRGANVLTF.